This T cell receptor (beta chain) was identified during a study of cytomegalovirus exposure and HLA in healthy donors (dated by TCRdb to 2016 to 2017). Describing the broader study: In an earlier analysis of 550 to 750 of the donors, under 300 Gb of sequence data and 95 million to 130 million unique TCR beta sequences from roughly 190 million T cells were reported. Donor age, sex, ethnicity and CMV serostatus were compiled together with the repertoire data. Rather than drawing on any new phenotypic data, the later analysis identified candidate immune exposures from TCR beta sequences and the way those sequences occurred across donors. Of the roughly 430 genotyped donors, about 80% fell in the genetic ancestry cluster associated with self-reported Caucasian donors. The study aimed to test whether signatures of past pathogen exposure could be identified by cataloging public T cell receptors. A later genetic analysis took genome-wide SNP genotypes for about 55% of the 666 donors and used that subset as a discovery cohort. The study profiled the T cell repertoires of more than 500 subjects by immunosequencing and related them to cytomegalovirus serostatus. Four or five DR-DQ haplotypes were handled as single units for association and clustering because linkage in the cohort was strong. The study combined high-throughput TCR immunosequencing, statistical association of individual TCRs with disease status, and machine learning to predict cytomegalovirus infection status. Across about 380 genotyped donors of the cohort, an average of approximately 240,000 unique TCR beta nucleotide sequences per donor were sequenced, and approximately 17% of those sequences were non-productive. In addition to the first cohort of several hundred subjects, a separate validation cohort of 120 different subjects was used. A later analysis re-examined previously published TCR beta repertoires from more than 650 donors and added high-resolution HLA genotyping to investigate patterns of TCR occurrence. Every repertoire in the discovery cohort had been generated on one and the same sequencing platform. Typing coverage varied by locus: roughly 629-630 donors for A, B, C, DRB1 and DQB1; more than 500 for DQA1; approximately 570 for DPA1; approximately 450 for DPB1. HLA typing included class I and class II loci at four-digit resolution. An early release that covered roughly 600 HLA-typed donors contained around 300 gigabases of sequencing data and tens of millions of unique TCR sequences. To decide whether each TCR beta V gene segment behaved as functional or pseudogenic, an earlier analysis of 587 of the donors relied on high-throughput TCR beta sequencing. General study outcomes and caveats: In both the original and validation cohorts, the classifier was reported to diagnose cytomegalovirus status with high specificity and sensitivity. According to the authors, the approach could potentially be generalized to other disease states and immunological phenotypes. Compared with equally common non-associated chains, HLA-associated TCR beta chains in a later analysis were more clonally expanded and had lower generation probabilities. A further reported finding was that TCR beta sequences accurately predicted the HLA-A and HLA-B alleles for most subjects in the first cohort. Most CMV-associated TCR beta chains appeared to be HLA-restricted in a later analysis, and the HLA associations seemed to be driven largely by CMV exposure. In an earlier analysis of around 600 of the donors, most TCR beta V segments were observed in productive rearrangements about 87% or about 30% of the time, broadly matching IMGT annotations. Because the 87-base-pair reads could not distinguish some IMGT-functional V segments, including TRBV6-2 and TRBV6-3, those segments were excluded. CMV serostatus was the only immune exposure information available for the cohort. At a false discovery rate of 0.05, a later analysis linked fewer than 20,000 TCR beta sequences to specific HLA alleles. Strong co-occurrence of HLA alleles, especially DR and DQ, made assigning TCR associations to individual alleles difficult. A cluster of highly shared sequence variants was judged likely to represent a technical artifact of the sequencing pipeline. Across donors, most TCR sequences were observed very rarely, whereas some public TCRs were present in many individuals. In vitro tests confirmed that a few of the cytomegalovirus-associated TCR beta chains recognize cytomegalovirus antigens. Only TCR beta chains were sequenced in this cohort, and the absence of alpha or paired-chain data limited detectable features. Correlated functional status among segregating V segments might be attributable to linkage disequilibrium, but an unknown experimental factor could not be ruled out. Because HLA typing was unavailable for some donors at each locus, only the typed subset was used in association tests. A total of about 180 TCR beta chains were listed by the study as associated with cytomegalovirus. In a later analysis, several top co-occurrence clusters were reported to appear linked to parvovirus B19, influenza, CMV and Epstein-Barr virus. In a later genetic analysis, a missense DCLRE1C variant was associated with V-gene and J-gene trimming of TCR beta chains, and the association was replicated in an independent cohort. Sequencing depth was assumed to be roughly uniform across donors in the presence/absence analyses, though that assumption may not hold. A later analysis found that TCR association rates varied across HLA loci, with DRB1 alleles showing the most associated TCRs and HLA-C alleles the fewest. The earlier analysis of about 600 of the donors excluded 15 to 20 rarely observed V segments, including chromosome 9 orphons, because counts were too low. In a later genetic analysis, fewer N-insertions in productive TCRs were reported among donors in an Asian-associated ancestry cluster than the 666-donor mean.

Receptor amplification or capture employed the immunoSEQ multiplex PCR assay. For the multiplex PCR, a mixture combining 60 forward primers for TCR Vbeta segments and 13 reverse primers for TCR Jbeta segments was used. Amplification of the CDR3 region of rearranged TCR beta genes was performed with a multiplex PCR assay on genomic DNA. Amplified TCR beta libraries were sequenced as 87-base-pair reads on the Illumina HiSeq System. Under the source paper's analysis protocol: A later analysis counted tens of millions of unique TCR beta chains across the 550 to 800 repertoires, and roughly 9.9 million of these chains were shared by at least two donors. Raw reads were error-corrected and collapsed into unique sequences with a nearest-neighbor algorithm that merged closely related sequences to remove PCR and sequencing errors. To assign V, D and J gene segments, CDR3 sequences were aligned to IMGT reference sequences. Each retained sequence needed at least a six-nucleotide match to both a V gene segment and a J gene segment. Rearrangements were called productive when the CDR3 lacked stop codons and stayed in frame with V and J; all others were non-productive. Following IMGT convention, CDR3 was defined as the stretch from the second conserved V-encoded cysteine up to the conserved J-encoded phenylalanine. In an earlier analysis of around 640 of the donors, sequences lacking an unambiguous match to a single V gene segment were excluded. An earlier analysis of 587 of the donors classified V segments as functional when productive rearrangements were above 56.7% and as segregating when the standard deviation between donors was above 5%. A statistical classification framework was developed to diagnose cytomegalovirus status using the catalog of TCR beta chain sequences. In a later analysis, V and J genes were assigned by comparing TCR nucleotide sequences against IMGT/GENE-DB human TR gene sequences. The TCRdist pipeline was used in a later analysis to assign CDR3 sequences and most-parsimonious VDJ recombination scenarios. In a later analysis, each TCR beta chain was defined by its CDR3 amino acid sequence together with its V-gene family, and reads lacking a unique V-gene family were excluded. A later analysis removed 592 highly shared, low-generation-probability nucleotide sequences to deal with suspected cross-contamination and a sequencing artifact. For each public chain, a later analysis derived a clonal expansion index from normalized ranks of inferred template counts within each repertoire. In a later analysis, generation probabilities were computed with a VDJ recombination model fitted to out-of-frame rearrangements, and the resulting probabilities were checked against IGoR. In a later analysis, TCR-TCR, TCR-HLA and TCR-CMV co-occurrence was scored with hypergeometric tests, and a repertoire-size bias correction was applied to TCR pairs. A later analysis estimated false discovery rates by permuting HLA or CMV assignments 20 times. In a later analysis, co-occurring TCRs were grouped using DBSCAN, and TCRdist sequence similarity was added for clustering within HLA-allele-positive subsets. Repertoires with fewer than 30,000 or more than 120,000 public chains were left out of co-occurrence clustering, as were a handful of repertoires with anomalous nucleotide sharing. TCRdb's version of the immuneACCESS table is confined to in-frame rearrangements and falls short of the full clone set. An unresolved V gene accounts for under half of the shortfall where checked; the remainder is of unknown origin. Clone size and the V and J calls come from that table; the DNA yielded D and trimming. The sample table contains 130,000 to 150,000 clones; only one count was recorded for around three quarters of them. The ten largest clonotypes hold approximately 2% of the sample.

The cohort consisted of hundreds of healthy bone marrow donors. Cohort members were all nominally healthy when sampled, although unrecorded immune exposures were likely present. The donor tested CMV seronegative and was one of the 352 seronegative cohort members. A peripheral blood sample was provided by each donor, and peripheral blood mononuclear cells were used for TCR beta sequencing. The Qiagen DNeasy Blood Extraction Kit was used to extract genomic DNA from the blood cell samples. The CDR3 spans 15 residues, from the cysteine through the phenylalanine. This entry keeps only the CDR3 DNA: 45 bases, framed from base 1. Between the V and J ends, shortened by 6 bases and 1 base respectively, the junction contains 10 bases. Based on the germline V gene (reference sequence), the CDR1 and CDR2 sequences are MNHEY and SMNVEV. In the case of this clone: Its antigen remains undetermined. No per-base quality is available; no much larger clone lies one base away.

The chain was built from TRBV27 and TRBJ1-6; no D gene is confidently identified. The clonotype was recovered from a man in his forties or fifties in good health and CMV-seronegative. The sequenced sample consisted of PBMCs. In nucleotides, the sequence is TGTGCCAGCAGCGGCGCGGGGTCCTATAATTCACCCCTCCACTTT. This gives the protein CASSGAGSYNSPLHF.